This TCR beta chain was profiled in a study of radiotherapy plus CTLA-4 blockade in lung cancer. The repertoire was sequenced with immunoSEQ multiplex PCR; TCRdb's copy has only in-frame clones and lacks some. The sample has about 76,000 clones; less than 85% are singletons. The germline CDR1 and CDR2 sequences are KGHSH and LQKENI. The CDR3 contains 15 residues. V was pared by 4 bases and J by 8 bases, with 9 bases of the junction left unmatched. This TCR was sampled from a human donor with non-small cell lung cancer who had stable disease on radiotherapy plus ipilimumab. The chain combines TRBV18 with TRBJ2-1; 9 nucleotides agree with TRBD2. Sample: peripheral blood, taken from a patient treated with radiotherapy plus ipilimumab. CDR3 protein: CASSRGLAIYDEQFF. CDR3 nucleotides: TGTGCCAGCTCACGGGGACTAGCTATATACGATGAGCAGTTCTTC.